This TCR beta chain is from a study of cytomegalovirus exposure and HLA in healthy donors. This PCR relied on a set of 60 Vbeta primers and 13 Jbeta primers. Sequencing was performed with immunoSEQ multiplex PCR; in TCRdb, only in-frame clones are kept and a portion is missing. The sample shows 150,000 to 160,000 clones, more than 60% of them seen only once. Donors showed nominal health when sampled, although they likely had unrecorded immune exposures. In its sample, this clone was seen once. Trimming cost V 0 bases and J 5 bases; bases outside gene matches: 7. CDR1 is SGDLS, CDR2 YYNGEE, per germline. The CDR3 extends over 15 amino acids.

The sequencing sample was made of PBMCs. The chain uses TRBV9 and TRBJ2-7, with 8 bases matching TRBD2. The sequence came from a woman in her thirties or forties in good health and CMV-seronegative. The CDR3 region has the DNA TGTGCCAGCAGCGTAGTAGAGCGGGAGAGGGACGAGCAGTACTTC. This sequence encodes CASSVVERERDEQYF.